This T cell receptor beta chain was documented in a study of blood T cell repertoires in COVID-19. As for the study in general: Donors in the United States, Italy and Spain gave samples during acute or convalescent COVID-19.

The authors' processing: Reference gene primer amplification yielded estimated nucleated cell counts. Using immunoSEQ multiplex PCR, the repertoire was profiled, and TCRdb retains in-frame clones only, with some absent. From that table come the V and J calls and clone size; the DNA was used to work out D and trimming. The sample gives 170,000 or so clones, over 75% of which show up once; around 7% is in the top ten. This CDR3 has 13 amino acids. Germline CDR1 is MDHEN and CDR2 is SYDVKM. Trimming pared 5 bases from V and 1 base from J, leaving 8 bases between. The study drew participants aged about 18 to 95 years from roughly 25 US areas. Participants were placed into cohorts based on the clinical history they reported.

The chain combines TRBV28 with TRBJ1-2, with TRBD1 as a possible D gene (5 bases). The sequence was obtained from a woman between 45 and 60 years old who had recovered from COVID-19. Sequenced sample: PBMCs or T cells enriched from blood (not recorded which). The DNA of the CDR3 is TGTGCCAGCAGTACGGGGGATAACTATGGCTACACCTTC. Amino acid sequence: CASSTGDNYGYTF.